This T cell receptor beta chain was profiled in a study of blood T cell repertoires in COVID-19. In the study overall: From the United States, Italy and Spain came samples of acute and convalescent COVID-19. T cells, B-cell-depleted T cells, or PBMCs provided the cDNA or gDNA that served as material.

The authors' processing: Amplification with reference gene primers provided the estimates of nucleated cell counts. TCRdb's table, derived via immunoSEQ multiplex PCR, lists solely in-frame clones and lacks some. V and J calls and clone size are copied from that table; D and trimming were computed from the DNA. There are 250,000 to 300,000 clones in the sample; around 90% occur only once, and 0.9% to 1% lies in the top ten. The germline gives CDR1 MNHEY, CDR2 SVGAGI. CDR3 length: 14 residues. V lost 4 bases and J lost 1; bases outside the gene matches: 2. The V and J genes are TRBV6-5 and TRBJ2-5; 8 positions agree with TRBD1. The sequencing input was peripheral blood. This clonotype originated in a middle-aged woman who had recovered from COVID-19. The CDR3 region is CASSLTGGQETQYF. As DNA, the CDR3 is TGTGCCAGCAGTTTAACAGGGGGCCAAGAGACCCAGTACTTC.